This TCR beta chain was found in a study of blood T cell repertoires in COVID-19. Study background: COVID-19 samples from acute and convalescent phases originated in the United States, Italy and Spain. Sources were T cells, B-cell-depleted T cells, or PBMCs; the material itself was cDNA or gDNA.

Germline V gives CDR1 SQVTM, CDR2 ANQGSEA. The CDR3 is 17 residues long. V gave up 3 bases and J gave up 5 bases; unmatched junction bases: 14. In the original analysis: Amplification from reference gene primers served as the basis for estimated nucleated cell counts. Assay used: immunoSEQ multiplex PCR; TCRdb lists only in-frame clones, some missing. V and J calls plus clone size are reproduced from that table; the DNA served to infer D and trimming. Among roughly 180,000 clones listed, under 85% were seen once. Input material: peripheral blood. This clonotype originated in a human donor in a cohort sampled during active COVID-19. V is TRBV29-1 and J is TRBJ2-5; 11 bases are a match to TRBD1. In DNA form, the CDR3 reads TGCAGCGTTGAGCTATACCGGGACAGGGGGAGTGGGGAGACCCAGTACTTC. Protein product: CSVELYRDRGSGETQYF.